Below, 21 T cell receptor beta chains from the same sample are listed, as sequenced in a study of cytomegalovirus exposure and HLA in healthy donors. The PCR had 60 Vbeta and 13 Jbeta primers. The data were produced by immunoSEQ multiplex PCR, yet TCRdb's version contains in-frame clones alone and is incomplete. The repertoire holds about 190,000 clones, with about three quarters as singletons. Sample: PBMCs. The receptors were sampled from a middle-aged woman in good health and CMV-seronegative.

The rearrangement uses TRBV6-5 and TRBJ2-2; 10 bases are shared with TRBD1. In germline, CDR1 is MNHEY, CDR2 SVGAGI. This CDR3 is built from 14 residues. The trim removed 5 bases at V and 5 bases at J, leaving 2 bases unmatched. CDR3 nucleotide sequence: TGTGCCAGCAGTGGGGACAGGGGAACCGGGGAGCTGTTTTTT. This sequence encodes CASSGDRGTGELFF.

The chain joins TRBV19 to TRBJ2-3; 10 bases align to TRBD1. The CDR3 totals 13 residues. V lost 9 bases, J lost 3 bases, and 3 bases stayed unmatched. Looked up from germline, CDR1 is LNHDA and CDR2 is SQIVND (reference sequence). DNA of the CDR3: TGTGCCAGCGGGACAGGGGATACAGATACGCAGTATTTT. Translation: CASGTGDTDTQYF.

The chain employs TRBV27 and TRBJ2-1, with a weak D call TRBD1 (6 bases). The CDR3 spans 12 residues. Germline V gives CDR1 MNHEY, CDR2 SMNVEV (reference sequence). CDR3: CAGQKGYNEQFF. As DNA, the CDR3 is TGTGCAGGACAGAAAGGGTACAATGAGCAGTTCTTC.

This chain connects TRBV7-2 to TRBJ1-1; TRBD1 aligns across 7 bases. The CDR3 has 15 amino acids. Unmatched junction bases numbered 12, after V lost 0 bases and J lost 11 bases. Per the germline V gene, CDR1 is SGHTA and CDR2 is FQGNSA. CDR3 protein: CASSLAGRQGLDAFF. CDR3 coding DNA: TGTGCCAGCAGCTTAGCAGGGCGACAGGGCCTTGACGCTTTCTTT. The variable domain in full, with the rest retrieved from reference TRBV7-2 and TRBJ1-1, is GAGVSQSPSNKVTEKGKDVELRCDPISGHTALYWYRQSLGQGLEFLIYFQGNSAPDKSGLPSDRFSAERTGGSVSTLTIQRTQQEDSAVYLCASSLAGRQGLDAFFGQGTRLTVV.

The chain combines TRBV7-2 with TRBJ1-2; 11 bases fit TRBD1. CDR3 size: 13 residues. V trimming: 6 bases; J trimming: 4 bases; junction bases outside the gene matches: 1. CDR1 is SGHTA and CDR2 is FQGNSA in the germline V gene. The DNA of the CDR3 is TGTGCCAGCAGTGGACAGGGGGCCTATGGCTACACCTTC. Its translation: CASSGQGAYGYTF.

The V gene is TRBV28, the J gene TRBJ2-1, with a weak D call TRBD1 (6 bases). Germline CDR1 and CDR2: MDHEN and SYDVKM. The CDR3 loop spans 19 amino acids. The V and J ends lost 4 bases and 5 bases respectively, with 27 bases between them. CDR3 nucleotide sequence: TGTGCCAGCAGTTCCCCAATCCCATCAGGGGTAAGGGCAGACAATGAGCAGTTCTTC. The encoded protein is CASSSPIPSGVRADNEQFF.

The chain combines TRBV4-3 with TRBJ1-6; TRBD1 aligns across 8 bases. The V gene end was trimmed by 1 base and the J gene end by 7 bases; junction bases not matched to a gene: 6. Per the germline V gene, CDR1 is LGHNA and CDR2 is YSLEER. The CDR3 extends over 16 amino acids. The CDR3 DNA reads TGCGCCAGCAGCCAAGGGGCACAGGGGGGCAATTCACCCCTCCACTTT. Amino acid sequence: CASSQGAQGGNSPLHF.

This rearrangement joins TRBV4-2 to TRBJ1-6, with D maybe TRBD1 (5 bases). With 1 base removed from V and 7 bases from J, the gap between germline ends came to 8 bases. Germline CDR1 and CDR2: LGHNA and YNFKEQ. The CDR3 has 14 amino acids. This CDR3 reads CASSQGGGNSPLHF. The CDR3 DNA is TGTGCCAGCAGCCAAGGGGGGGGGAATTCACCCCTCCACTTT.

V usage is TRBV7-8 and J usage is TRBJ2-7; maybe TRBD1 (6 bases). Trimming left V 8 bases short and J 1 base short, with 18 bases between. CDR1 is SGHVS and CDR2 is FQNEAQ in the germline V gene. CDR3 length: 15 amino acids. The CDR3 DNA reads TGTGCCAGCGGCGACCTCGGGACACTTTCCTACGAGCAGTACTTC. It yields the protein CASGDLGTLSYEQYF. Based on the CDR3 plus reference TRBV7-8 and TRBJ2-7, the full variable domain is GAGVSQSPRYKVAKRGQDVALRCDPISGHVSLFWYQQALGQGPEFLTYFQNEAQLDKSGLPSDRFFAERPEGSVSTLKIQRTQQEDSAVYLCASGDLGTLSYEQYFGPGTRLTVT.

This chain links TRBV7-2 with TRBJ2-3, with a tentative D call TRBD1 (6 bases). The CDR3 is 14 amino acids. The V end was cut by 1 base, the J end by 2 bases, with 7 bases between. Germline V CDR1 and CDR2: SGHTA, FQGNSA. The CDR3 nucleotides read TGTGCCAGCAGCTTAGACAGGGCCACAGATACGCAGTATTTT. Translating gives CASSLDRATDTQYF.

V is TRBV6-4 and J is TRBJ2-1; 7 nucleotides agree with TRBD2. The ends lost 2 bases at V and 9 bases at J; junction bases unmatched: 7. CDR1 and CDR2 from the germline V gene are MRHNA and SNTAGT. The CDR3 covers 14 residues. The CDR3 coding sequence is TGTGCCAGCAGTGACGAACTAGCGCGGGGTGAGCAGTTCTTC. This codes for CASSDELARGEQFF.

This chain joins TRBV6-1 and TRBJ1-1; D perhaps matches TRBD1 (6 bases). Germline assignment: CDR1 MNHNS and CDR2 SASEGT. The CDR3 runs 14 residues. V lost 2 bases, J lost 3 bases, and 10 bases lay in between. This CDR3 is CASSEQPGDTEAFF. CDR3 nucleotides: TGTGCCAGCAGTGAACAGCCAGGGGACACTGAAGCTTTCTTT.

The chain has TRBV13 and TRBJ2-1; 12 bases line up with TRBD2. Trimming took 3 bases from V and 5 from J; bases not matched to a gene: 2. The CDR3 loop spans 15 amino acids. Per germline, CDR1 PRHDT and CDR2 FYEKMQ (reference sequence). CDR3 sequence reads: CASSFRTSGNNEQFF. The CDR3 DNA reads as TGTGCCAGCAGCTTCCGGACTAGCGGGAACAATGAGCAGTTCTTC.

This clone has only a few counts. Written as DNA, the CDR3 is TGTGCCAGTAGGAGGGTCGAGTGGGATAATTCACCCCTCCACTTT. Its protein is CASRRVEWDNSPLHF. This chain links TRBV19 with TRBJ1-6, with D unclear. The CDR3 has 15 residues. Between the trimmed V and J ends, which lost 6 bases and 5 bases, there was a span of 14 bases. Looked up from germline, CDR1 is LNHDA and CDR2 is SQIVND (reference sequence).

V gene TRBV7-2 combines with J gene TRBJ1-1; D not certain. CDR1 and CDR2 (germline): SGHTA, FQGNSA. This CDR3 has 14 residues. The germline V and J ends were trimmed by 6 bases and 6 bases, with 17 bases remaining between them. The CDR3 reads CASRIPAGSPEAFF. The CDR3 DNA reads as TGTGCCAGCAGAATCCCGGCGGGGTCCCCTGAAGCTTTCTTT.

This clone came up a few times. The chain carries TRBV5-3 and TRBJ1-5; 7 nucleotides match TRBD1. TRBV5-3 is assigned to the ORF class and has an uncertain function. V lost 4 bases, J lost 5 bases, and 15 bases stayed unmatched. The CDR3 is 17 residues long. CDR3 bases: TGTGCCAGAAGCCCCCATGCGATTCCGACAGGGCATCAGCCCCAGCATTTT. Translated, it gives CARSPHAIPTGHQPQHF.

This chain joins TRBV9 and TRBJ1-1; 9 bases fit TRBD1. The CDR3 is 16 residues long. J lost 1 base, V lost 0 bases, and 4 bases had no gene match. Germline V gene lookup returns CDR1 SGDLS and CDR2 YYNGEE. The CDR3 coding sequence is TGTGCCAGCAGCGTAGCTGGGACAGGGCCGAACACTGAAGCTTTCTTT. Translating it yields CASSVAGTGPNTEAFF.

The chain employs TRBV9 and TRBJ1-1, with D possibly being TRBD1 (6 bases). Germline CDR1 SGDLS, CDR2 YYNGEE. The CDR3 spans 15 residues. Trimming took 6 bases from V and 3 from J, leaving 18 bases between them. Here the CDR3 reads CASIPIGGRYTEAFF. Written as DNA, the CDR3 is TGTGCCAGCATCCCGATAGGGGGTCGTTACACTGAAGCTTTCTTT.

The V and J genes are TRBV10-3 and TRBJ2-1; 7 bases line up with TRBD1. The CDR3 has 14 residues. CDR1 ENHRY and CDR2 SYGVKD come from the germline V gene. The V gene end was trimmed by 7 bases and the J gene end by 8 bases; junction bases not matched to a gene: 11. The CDR3, as DNA: TGTGCCATCAACTCTCCAGGGGGTTTCGATGAGCAGTTCTTC. The encoded protein is CAINSPGGFDEQFF.

J is TRBJ2-5 and V is TRBV5-1; weak D call: TRBD1 (5 bases). Germline CDR1 and CDR2: SGHRS and YFSETQ. Trimming took off 5 bases at V and 2 bases at J, with 16 bases between the two ends. The CDR3 loop spans 15 amino acids. The CDR3 region is CASRWTAGWQETQYF. The CDR3 DNA follows: TGCGCCAGCAGGTGGACGGCAGGGTGGCAAGAGACCCAGTACTTC.

This chain uses TRBV29-1 with TRBJ1-2, with 9 bases that match TRBD1. In germline, CDR1 is SQVTM, CDR2 ANQGSEA. This CDR3 region has 14 residues. V lost 6 bases and J lost 6; bases outside the gene matches: 11. The CDR3 sequence: CSVLAPDRGHGYTF. CDR3 sequence (DNA): TGCAGCGTCCTTGCCCCGGACAGGGGACATGGCTACACCTTC.